This entry lists 26 T cell receptor beta chains sequenced from one sample in a study of cytomegalovirus exposure and HLA in healthy donors. Method: immunoSEQ multiplex PCR; TCRdb's copy keeps in-frame clones and lacks some. The sample comprises around 130,000 clones, about 84% of which are singletons, and 2.1% rests with the top ten. The sample comprised PBMCs. The receptors here all came from a woman in her twenties or thirties in good health and CMV-seronegative.

About this clone: Additional DNA sequences in this sample encode the identical CDR3. The chain links TRBV11-3 to TRBJ1-1, with unresolved D. V was trimmed by 3 bases and J by 5 bases, leaving 7 bases between them. The CDR3 consists of 12 residues. The germline V gene encodes CDR1 SGHNT and CDR2 YENEEA. CDR3 region: CASSFSGTEAFF. CDR3 DNA: TGTGCCAGCAGCTTCTCAGGAACTGAAGCTTTCTTT.

This chain links TRBV19 with TRBJ1-5; possibly TRBD1 for D (6 bases). The CDR3 extends over 13 amino acids. V was shortened by 5 bases and J by 7 bases, with 12 bases between the two germline ends. Germline CDR1 is LNHDA and CDR2 is SQIVND (reference sequence). CDR3 amino acids: CASSLPGVQPQHF. The CDR3 nucleotides read TGTGCCAGTAGTTTGCCAGGGGTGCAGCCCCAGCATTTT. The complete variable domain, with remaining parts taken from reference TRBV19 and TRBJ1-5, reads DGGITQSPKYLFRKEGQNVTLSCEQNLNHDAMYWYRQDPGQGLRLIYYSQIVNDFQKGDIAEGYSVSREKKESFPLTVTSAQKNPTAFYLCASSLPGVQPQHFGDGTRLSIL.

This clone was found a few times. V gene TRBV30 combines with J gene TRBJ1-4; D remains ambiguous. This CDR3 is built from 12 residues. Trimming removed 3 bases at V and 7 bases at J, with 9 bases between. CDR1 and CDR2 from the germline V gene are GTSNPN and SVGIG (reference sequence). The CDR3 is CAWRVGSEKLFF. DNA for the CDR3: TGTGCCTGGAGGGTAGGGAGTGAAAAACTGTTTTTT.

This chain links TRBV5-4 with TRBJ2-1, with 7 bases lining up with TRBD1. The germline gives CDR1 SGHNT, CDR2 YYREEE (reference sequence). The CDR3 loop spans 14 amino acids. With 5 bases clipped from V and 6 bases from J, the junction kept 8 bases outside the gene matches. The CDR3, as DNA: TGTGCCAGCAGGCATCCGACAGGGCCCAATGAGCAGTTCTTC. This encodes CASRHPTGPNEQFF.

This rearrangement joins TRBV18 to TRBJ1-1; possible D gene TRBD1, 6 bases. The V gene lost 2 bases and the J gene lost 0 bases, with 10 bases spanning the gap. CDR1 and CDR2 (germline): KGHSH, LQKENI. CDR3 size: 15 residues. The CDR3 spells CASSPKGQLNTEAFF. The CDR3 bases are TGTGCCAGCTCACCAAAGGGACAACTGAACACTGAAGCTTTCTTT.

V and J are TRBV7-2 and TRBJ2-1, with TRBD2 as a possible D gene (5 bases). The CDR3 extends over 16 amino acids. V was clipped by 2 bases and J by 7 bases, with 18 bases between them. Germline assignment: CDR1 SGHTA and CDR2 FQGNSA. The CDR3 coding sequence is TGTGCCAGCAGCTTAACTAGAACAAGGCAGTGGAATGAGCAGTTCTTC. Its translation is CASSLTRTRQWNEQFF.

V and J are TRBV19 and TRBJ1-5; TRBD1 aligns across 7 bases. J lost 6 bases, V lost 7 bases, and 3 bases had no gene match. Germline CDR1 LNHDA, CDR2 SQIVND (reference sequence). This CDR3 has 12 residues. CDR3 sequence: CASKQGFQPQHF. In DNA form, the CDR3 reads TGTGCCAGTAAACAGGGGTTTCAGCCCCAGCATTTT.

This chain uses TRBV18 with TRBJ2-4; 9 nucleotides agree with TRBD1. The CDR3 extends over 21 amino acids. Germline values: CDR1 KGHSH, CDR2 LQKENI. The ends lost 1 base at V and 1 base at J; junction bases unmatched: 17. The chain's CDR3 is CASSPLYPGQGVPNAKNIQYF. CDR3 nucleotide sequence: TGTGCCAGCTCACCACTCTACCCGGGACAGGGCGTCCCGAACGCCAAAAACATTCAGTACTTC. The variable domain in full, completed from reference TRBV18 and TRBJ2-4, reads NAGVMQNPRHLVRRRGQEARLRCSPMKGHSHVYWYRQLPEEGLKFMVYLQKENIIDESGMPKERFSAEFPKEGPSILRIQQVVRGDSAAYFCASSPLYPGQGVPNAKNIQYFGAGTRLSVL.

The rearrangement joins TRBV10-3 to TRBJ2-7; possible D gene TRBD1, 8 bases. Germline CDR1 is ENHRY and CDR2 is SYGVKD. The CDR3 totals 17 residues. Trimming took off 4 bases at V and 3 bases at J, with 22 bases between the two ends. CDR3 in DNA: TGTGCCATCAGTGGTGAGGCGCACACAGGGGGGGGCTACGAGCAGTACTTC. It yields the protein CAISGEAHTGGGYEQYF.

The chain is built from TRBV4-1 and TRBJ1-3; D unclear. The germline V gene has CDR1 MGHRA and CDR2 YSYEKL. Trimming left V 1 base short and J 0 bases short, with 13 bases between. This CDR3 comprises 17 residues. The CDR3 spells CASSQAPPGNSGNTIYF. CDR3 sequence (DNA): TGCGCCAGCAGCCAAGCCCCCCCGGGGAACTCTGGAAACACCATATATTTT.

This clone has only a few counts. This rearrangement joins TRBV11-2 to TRBJ1-2; no definite D call. Germline V lookup: CDR1 SGHAT, CDR2 FQNNGV. The CDR3 length is 16 residues. V was clipped by 4 bases and J by 0 bases, with 15 bases between them. CDR3 loop: CASSSLRRVSNYGYTF. DNA for the CDR3: TGTGCCAGCAGCTCCCTAAGGCGGGTTTCTAACTATGGCTACACCTTC.

The chain uses TRBV30 and TRBJ1-1; 7 nucleotides match TRBD1. Germline loops: CDR1 GTSNPN, CDR2 SVGIG (reference sequence). V lost 1 base, J lost 4 bases, and 3 bases stayed unmatched. The CDR3 extends over 13 amino acids. In DNA, the CDR3 is TGTGCCTGGAGTGAACACAGGGGCACTGAAGCTTTCTTT. It encodes CAWSEHRGTEAFF.

The genes are TRBV7-9 and TRBJ2-7; D remains ambiguous. CDR1 and CDR2 from the germline V gene are SEHNR and FQNEAQ (reference sequence). The CDR3 sequence is 14 residues long. V lost 1 base, J lost 2 bases, and 9 bases lay in between. The CDR3 DNA sequence: TGTGCCAGCAGCTTAGAGAGAATTCCCTACGAGCAGTACTTC. It is translated as CASSLERIPYEQYF.

This sequence joins TRBV27 and TRBJ2-7; 14 bases are a match to TRBD2. Trimming cost V 4 bases and J 6 bases; bases outside gene matches: 2. The CDR3 has 14 residues. Germline CDR1 reads MNHEY; CDR2 reads SMNVEV (reference sequence). This CDR3 reads CASSSGLAGVEQYF. CDR3 sequence (DNA): TGTGCCAGCAGTTCGGGACTAGCGGGAGTCGAGCAGTACTTC.

The chain carries TRBV21-1 and TRBJ1-3. TRBV21-1 is a known pseudogene. CDR3 length: 18 residues. The CDR3, as DNA: TGTGCCATCTCGAGTGGAGGGGCACGGCACTTAGCGGGAAACACCATATATTTT. Protein: CAISSGGARHLAGNTIYF.

This clone was seen a single time. CDR3 nucleotides: TGTGCCAGCAGGGGAGCTTACCAAGAGACCCAGTACTTC. Its translation: CASRGAYQETQYF. This rearrangement joins TRBV2 to TRBJ2-5; maybe TRBD2 (5 bases). Per the germline V gene, CDR1 is SNHLY and CDR2 is FYNNEI. The length of the CDR3 is 13 residues. V shed 6 bases and J shed 0 bases, with 8 bases lying between them. The full variable domain, its missing parts supplied by reference TRBV2 and TRBJ2-5, is EPEVTQTPSHQVTQMGQEVILRCVPISNHLYFYWYRQILGQKVEFLVSFYNNEISEKSEIFDDQFSVERPDGSNFTLKIRSTKLEDSAMYFCASRGAYQETQYFGPGTRLLVL.

The chain employs TRBV7-3 and TRBJ2-7; a weak D match, TRBD2 (5 bases). The CDR3 consists of 15 residues. Germline V gives CDR1 SGHTA, CDR2 FQGTGA. Trimming removed 2 bases from V and 0 bases from J, with 11 bases in between. The CDR3 loop is CASSLQRTSSYEQYF. As DNA, the CDR3 is TGTGCCAGCAGCTTACAGCGGACCAGCTCCTACGAGCAGTACTTC.

CDR3 amino acids: CATSRAEGELFF. CDR3 nucleotides: TGTGCCACCAGCAGAGCAGAAGGGGAGCTGTTTTTT. The rearrangement joins TRBV15 to TRBJ2-2, with D uncertain. The CDR3 contains 12 residues. V was trimmed by 1 base and J by 8 bases, leaving 5 bases between them. Germline CDR1 reads LNHNV; CDR2 reads YYDKDF (reference sequence).

V is TRBV7-2 and J is TRBJ2-2; 7 nucleotides line up with TRBD2. Germline V CDR1 and CDR2: SGHTA, FQGNSA. Trimming took 8 bases from V and 0 from J; bases not matched to a gene: 6. The CDR3 runs to 15 residues. The CDR3 sequence is CASEGGGTNTGELFF. CDR3 DNA: TGTGCCAGCGAAGGCGGGGGAACGAACACCGGGGAGCTGTTTTTT.

About this clone: Other DNA sequences within the sample encode an identical CDR3. This rearrangement joins TRBV30 to TRBJ1-1; D is perhaps TRBD1 (5 bases). The CDR3 covers 12 residues. V gave up 4 bases and J gave up 3 bases, with 9 bases separating them. Germline CDR1 GTSNPN, CDR2 SVGIG (reference sequence). This CDR3 is CAWTTGDTEAFF. The DNA of the CDR3 is TGTGCCTGGACCACGGGGGACACTGAAGCTTTCTTT.

This clone came up a few times. The J gene is TRBJ1-6, the V gene TRBV19, with 8 bases fitting TRBD1. Trimming cost V 5 bases and J 5 bases; bases outside gene matches: 2. Germline-derived CDR1 and CDR2 are LNHDA and SQIVND (reference sequence). This CDR3 comprises 14 residues. For the CDR3, the DNA is TGTGCCAGTAGTGTGACAGGGGATAATTCACCCCTCCACTTT. Its translation: CASSVTGDNSPLHF.

The chain uses TRBV5-1 and TRBJ2-5, with 9 nucleotides matching TRBD1. This CDR3 region has 21 residues. CDR1 and CDR2 (germline): SGHRS, YFSETQ. The V gene end was trimmed by 3 bases and the J gene end by 0 bases; junction bases not matched to a gene: 21. CDR3 region: CASSWNLGTGKKSPYQETQYF. As DNA, the CDR3 is TGCGCCAGCAGCTGGAACCTTGGGACAGGGAAAAAGAGCCCGTACCAAGAGACCCAGTACTTC.

This chain links TRBV6-1 with TRBJ1-5, with a tentative D call TRBD1 (5 bases). Trimming removed 0 bases at V and 3 bases at J, with 9 bases between. The CDR3 spans 15 residues. Germline-derived CDR1 and CDR2 are MNHNS and SASEGT. In DNA form, the CDR3 reads TGTGCCAGCAGTGAAGCAGGGGCCGTCAATCAGCCCCAGCATTTT. This gives the protein CASSEAGAVNQPQHF.

The chain links TRBV5-1 to TRBJ2-2; D is possibly TRBD2 (6 bases). This CDR3 spans 14 amino acids. Germline V lookup: CDR1 SGHRS, CDR2 YFSETQ. V gave up 0 bases and J gave up 6 bases, with 9 bases separating them. CDR3 bases: TGCGCCAGCAGCTTGGACGGGGGTCCCGGGGAGCTGTTTTTT. This encodes CASSLDGGPGELFF.

The rearrangement links TRBV5-1 to TRBJ2-5; TRBD2 is a possible D gene (5 bases). CDR3 length equals 15 residues. V lost 0 bases, J lost 2 bases, and 11 bases lay in between. Germline lookup yields CDR1 SGHRS and CDR2 YFSETQ. CDR3 DNA sequence: TGCGCCAGCAGCTTGGCGGCTAGCCCTCAAGAGACCCAGTACTTC. Translating it yields CASSLAASPQETQYF.

The V and J genes are TRBV30 and TRBJ1-2; 8 bases are a match to TRBD1. This CDR3 contains 13 residues. With 0 bases clipped from V and 8 bases from J, the junction kept 5 bases outside the gene matches. Looked up from germline, CDR1 is GTSNPN and CDR2 is SVGIG (reference sequence). In DNA, the CDR3 is TGTGCCTGGAGTGTGGACAGGGCCTTCGGCTACACCTTC. It is translated as CAWSVDRAFGYTF.